This T cell receptor (beta chain) comes out of a study of blood T cell repertoires in COVID-19. This study enrolled people aged about 18 to 90 from about 24 US geographic areas. The CDR3 length is 14 residues. CDR1 is SEHNR and CDR2 is FQNEAQ in the germline V gene (reference sequence). Trimming removed 9 bases from V and 6 bases from J, with 20 bases in between. Generated by immunoSEQ multiplex PCR, the TCRdb table keeps only in-frame clones and is missing some. This table has approximately 170,000 clones, approximately 82% appearing once. Input material: PBMCs or T cells enriched from blood (not recorded which). This chain joins TRBV7-9 and TRBJ1-2; no definite D call. The sequence came from a woman in her fifties or sixties who had recovered from COVID-19. CDR3 amino acids: CASTTQVGTDGYTF. CDR3 bases: TGTGCCAGTACGACTCAGGTCGGCACGGATGGCTACACCTTC.